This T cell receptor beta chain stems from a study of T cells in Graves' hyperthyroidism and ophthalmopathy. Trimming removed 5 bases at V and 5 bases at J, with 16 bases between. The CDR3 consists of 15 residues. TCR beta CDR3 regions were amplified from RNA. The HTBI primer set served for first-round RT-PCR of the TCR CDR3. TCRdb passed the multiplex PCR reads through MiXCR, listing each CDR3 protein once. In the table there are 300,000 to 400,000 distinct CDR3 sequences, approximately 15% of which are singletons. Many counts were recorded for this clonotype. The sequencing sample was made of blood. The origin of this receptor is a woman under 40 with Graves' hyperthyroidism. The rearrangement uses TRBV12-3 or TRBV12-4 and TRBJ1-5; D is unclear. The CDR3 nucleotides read TGTGCCAGCAGTCTGGCCTCTCGGGTGGATCAGCCCCAGCATTTT. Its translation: CASSLASRVDQPQHF.